The source of this T cell receptor beta chain is a study of T cells of healthy individuals. This clonotype was found many times. The CDR3 runs 15 residues. Trimming shortened V by 6 bases and J by 0 bases, and 18 bases separated the two germline ends. Germline lookup yields CDR1 DFQATT and CDR2 SNEGSKA (reference sequence). TCRdb itself ran the 5' RACE reads through MiXCR, one entry per CDR3 protein. The sample yields over 95,000 distinct CDR3 sequences, around 17% seen once. This TCR derives from a human donor in good health. The chain employs TRBV20-1 and TRBJ2-7; D is unclear. Here the CDR3 reads CSAPRAFGDSYEQYF. DNA of the CDR3: TGCAGTGCCCCTCGTGCGTTTGGGGACTCCTACGAGCAGTACTTC.